This TCR beta chain originates from a study of cytomegalovirus exposure and HLA in healthy donors. The V gene's germline CDR1 is MDHEN and CDR2 SYDVKM. The CDR3 extends over 14 amino acids. Trimming pared 6 bases from V and 0 bases from J, leaving 12 bases between. The PCR ran on 60 Vbeta and 13 Jbeta primers. Only in-frame clones appear in the TCRdb table, and some are missing; sequencing was by immunoSEQ multiplex PCR. The sample gives approximately 150,000 clones, over 70% of which show up once; around 1.3% is in the top ten. Sequencing input: PBMCs. The V and J genes are TRBV28 and TRBJ2-7; D is possibly TRBD1 (6 bases). This TCR derives from a man in his fifties in good health and CMV-seropositive. CDR3 in amino acids: CASSRTALSYEQYF. As DNA, the CDR3 is TGTGCCAGCAGCCGGACAGCCCTCTCCTACGAGCAGTACTTC.